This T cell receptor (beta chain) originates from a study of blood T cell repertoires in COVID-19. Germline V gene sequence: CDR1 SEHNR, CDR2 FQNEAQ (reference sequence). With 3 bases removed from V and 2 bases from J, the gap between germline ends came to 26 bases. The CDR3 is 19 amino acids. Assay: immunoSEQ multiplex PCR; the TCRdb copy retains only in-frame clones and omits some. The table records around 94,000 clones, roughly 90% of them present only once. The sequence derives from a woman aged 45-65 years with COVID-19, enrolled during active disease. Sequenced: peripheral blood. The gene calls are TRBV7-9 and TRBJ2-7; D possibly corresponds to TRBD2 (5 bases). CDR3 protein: CASSLPRAVSATEAYEQYF. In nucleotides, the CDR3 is TGTGCCAGCAGCTTGCCGAGGGCAGTCTCCGCGACGGAAGCCTACGAGCAGTACTTC.